This TCR beta chain was found in a study of blood T cell repertoires in COVID-19. TCRdb keeps only in-frame clones here, not all; method: immunoSEQ multiplex PCR. The table records about 42,000 clones, around 89% of them present only once. The clonotype comes from a man aged 25-40 years with active or convalescent COVID-19. Input material: peripheral blood.

The CDR3 DNA reads TGTGCCAGCAGAAAGGACAGGGGGAATTCACCCCTCCACTTT. As protein: CASRKDRGNSPLHF. V gene TRBV2 combines with J gene TRBJ1-6, with 10 bases lining up with TRBD1. Germline values: CDR1 SNHLY, CDR2 FYNNEI. Germline trimming cut 6 bases from V and 7 bases from J; bases unmatched to any gene: 3. The CDR3 totals 14 residues. Drawing the rest from reference TRBV2 and TRBJ1-6, the complete variable domain is EPEVTQTPSHQVTQMGQEVILRCVPISNHLYFYWYRQILGQKVEFLVSFYNNEISEKSEIFDDQFSVERPDGSNFTLKIRSTKLEDSAMYFCASRKDRGNSPLHFGNGTRLTVT.